This T cell receptor (beta chain) stems from a study of human T cells and chemical hapten exposure (dated by TCRdb to the early 2020s). Describing the broader study: For sensitization, 2% DPC in acetone was applied to an approximately 2 cm by approximately 2 cm area of upper inner arm skin. Patch tests used Finn chambers with 0.01% DPC on the upper back, scored after 6 days by International Contact Dermatitis Research Group standards. Blood samples were taken from patients before sensitization (week 0) and at 2, 6 and about 24 weeks after DPC sensitization. Throughout the study period of 20 to 25 weeks, patients also received therapeutic DPC doses to the scalp every week. Libraries were pooled for sequencing, and per-sample TCR yields varied mainly because of small differences in library volumes within the pool. The patient cohort, mostly female, included alopecia areata with under or over 50% scalp involvement, alopecia totalis and alopecia universalis. This study followed changes in the peripheral blood TCR repertoire in vivo during primary and secondary sensitization of alopecia patients to the hapten diphenylcyclopropenone (DPC). For TCR sequencing, blood came from about 29 alopecia patients at anywhere from one to four time points (pre-sensitization, 2, 6 and 24 weeks). The research as a whole found: Alopecia, a presumed autoimmune disease, was present in all patients, so the immune response of the patients might differ from that of healthy individuals. Repeated subsampling changed both the strength of the expansion versus patch-test correlation and the threshold at which that correlation became significant. Patch test score correlated positively with the number of PT1 expanded TCRs, reaching significance at thresholds 8, 16 and 32 but not at 4. The number of TCRs above 1 in 1000 frequency did not change with DPC sensitization; there was no evidence of global repertoire structure alterations. Significantly more large CDR3 similarity clusters were formed by expanded TCRs than by pre-sensitization or healthy control sets, consistent with antigen-driven responses.

Libraries came from RACE. Instrument on record: NextSeq 500. During library preparation, unique molecular identifiers were attached to individual cDNA molecules so that TCRs could be counted in a quantitative, reproducible way. From each blood RNA sample, both TCR alpha and TCR beta chains were sequenced. In the source study's methods: Samples had a median of about 96,000 TCRs, with a range from roughly 23,224 to 700,000. The Decombinator software suite was used to annotate the V, J and CDR3 of the TCR reads. For the PS versus PT1 abundance plots, all samples were subsampled to the same number of TCRs (28,000). TCRs were defined as expanded if absent before sensitization and observed at least eight times at the 2-week time point. The public reads were quality trimmed at Q25 with fastp and then assembled into clones with MiXCR by TCRdb, keeping productive beta chains. A single entry per CDR3 protein holds the most common genes and DNA from its merged rows. The V and J calls were determined by TCRdb, not by the authors. The sample table lists about 69,000 distinct CDR3 sequences, around 10% of them with a count of one. About 6.6% of the sample is in the top ten clones.

V is reduced by 5 bases and J by 5 bases, leaving a spacing of 6 bases between them. CDR1 and CDR2, looked up from the germline V gene, are SGHVS and FNYEAQ. From cysteine to phenylalanine, the CDR3 is 11 amino acids long. Only the CDR3 portion is preserved as DNA: 33 bases, with reading frame beginning at the first base. The sample's time point label is to be understood as: patch test 2, 6 weeks after DPC sensitization. The treatment or condition label here, explained by the study, means: therapeutic diphenylcyclopropenone sensitization with weekly scalp DPC. Blood at each patch-test visit was drawn before the patch test was applied. Patients were considered eligible if aged 18 to 70, diagnosed with alopecia and deemed suitable for DPC therapy, and patients were excluded if pregnant. Total RNA was extracted from unfractionated whole blood that had been collected in Tempus Blood RNA tubes. This clonotype was counted many times. It has no known antigen specificity. No much larger clone is present one base from it, and per-base qualities are unavailable.

The chain links TRBV7-6 with TRBJ1-2; possibly the D gene is TRBD1, per 6 matching bases. The specimen comprised whole blood, sampled in connection with sensitization to the hapten diphenylcyclopropenone (DPC). The receptor's source is a woman aged 50 to 60 with alopecia areata. Some clones in this sample may be carry-over from other donors' samples. The CDR3 region reads CASSTGYGYTF. The DNA sequence is as follows: TGTGCCAGCAGCACAGGGTATGGCTACACCTTC. Here the CDR3 is joined to the reference TRBV7-6 and TRBJ1-2 genes, and the full variable domain is: GAGVSQSPRYKVTKRGQDVALRCDPISGHVSLYWYRQALGQGPEFLTYFNYEAQQDKSGLPNDRFSAERPEGSISTLTIQRTEQRDSAMYRCASSTGYGYTFGSGTRLTVV.